The rows below give T cell receptor beta chains drawn from one sample of a study of blood T cell repertoires in COVID-19. The protocol was immunoSEQ multiplex PCR, while the TCRdb copy is restricted to in-frame clones and leaves out a portion. The profile shows 60,000 to 65,000 clones, approximately 80% of them singletons. The sequencing input was peripheral blood. These receptors were taken from a woman at least 80 years old with active or convalescent COVID-19. Each CDR3 is given with its conserved first and last residue. D genes are given only for firm matches. For some rows the clone size is stated as once, few or many, or as a class when expanded; others skip it.

J,D,V,size,DNA,CDR3
TRBJ1-3,-,TRBV6-1,-,TGTGCCAGCAGTGAATTTTACTTGGGCAGCGGTGGAAACACCATATATTTT,CASSEFYLGSGGNTIYF
TRBJ1-1,-,TRBV19,-,TGTGCCAGTAGTGTCGGTTGGGCAGGGCGGCGGTACACTGAAGCTTTCTTT,CASSVGWAGRRYTEAFF
TRBJ2-7,TRBD2,TRBV10-2,-,TGCGCCAGCAGTGAGTGGGGAGGGGCCAGCTCCTACGAGCAGTACTTC,CASSEWGGASSYEQYF
TRBJ1-3,TRBD1,TRBV10-3,-,TGTGCCACAGGCACAGGGGGCTCTGGAAACACCATATATTTT,CATGTGGSGNTIYF
TRBJ1-2,TRBD1,TRBV27,once,TGTGCCAGCAGTTTCGGAGGGACAGGGCTTGGCTACACCTTC,CASSFGGTGLGYTF
TRBJ1-1,TRBD1,TRBV6-5,-,TGTGCCAGCAGGGGGGACAGACGTGCTTTCTTT,CASRGDRRAFF
TRBJ1-2,-,TRBV7-9,-,TGTGCCAGCAGCGAAACAGGAGCCTATGGCTACACCTTC,CASSETGAYGYTF
TRBJ1-2,TRBD1,TRBV3-1/TRBV3-2,-,TGTGCCAGCAGCCGGGACAGCATGGTCGGCTACACCTTC,CASSRDSMVGYTF
TRBJ1-6,TRBD1,TRBV11-2,-,TGTGCCAGCAGCGTCGACAGGGATCCACCCCTCCACTTT,CASSVDRDPPLHF
TRBJ1-2,-,TRBV19,few,TGTGCCAGTAGCCACCTCCATACCCCGGCGGATGGCTACACCTTC,CASSHLHTPADGYTF
TRBJ1-6,-,TRBV4-1,-,TGCGCCAGCAGCTCTGGGGCGGTGAATTCACCCCTCCACTTT,CASSSGAVNSPLHF
TRBJ2-7,TRBD1,TRBV9,-,TGTGCCAGCAGCGTAGCAACAGGGGTTAACTACGAGCAGTACTTC,CASSVATGVNYEQYF
TRBJ2-5,TRBD2,TRBV5-1,-,TGCGCCAGCAGCTATACCCCGGGGGGCCAAGAGACCCAGTACTTC,CASSYTPGGQETQYF
TRBJ2-2,TRBD2,TRBV13,-,TGTGCGGGCGGGGGTTACAACACCGGGGAGCTGTTTTTT,CAGGGYNTGELFF
TRBJ1-1,TRBD1,TRBV2,-,TGTGCCAGCAGTTCCCAGGGGGCGCGTACTGAAGCTTTCTTT,CASSSQGARTEAFF
TRBJ1-1,-,TRBV11-3,once,TGTGCCAGCAGCTTAGACGGGAACACTGAAGCTTTCTTT,CASSLDGNTEAFF